This T cell receptor beta chain was retrieved from a study of resident and recirculating memory T cells in vitiligo. The overall study: Samples were epidermis from two lesional and two nonlesional sites, plus PBMCs.

Stability required unchanged lesions during the previous 6 months. No patient showed confetti depigmentation, a clinical sign of active disease. Study observations and caveats: Non-conserved TCRs across sites and patients suggested distinct clones per lesion.

Trimming at V came to 7 bases and at J to 6 bases, leaving 11 bases not matched to a gene. The CDR3 totals 14 residues. Germline V gene lookup returns CDR1 SNHLY and CDR2 FYNNEI. The assay was immunoSEQ multiplex PCR, and TCRdb's table has in-frame clones only and misses some. Here the sample spans more than 65,000 clones, approximately 90% being singletons. As regards this clone: The antigen remains unidentified.

The chain links TRBV2 to TRBJ2-7, with 8 bases fitting TRBD1. The sequence was obtained from a male donor with vitiligo. The sequencing input was blood. CDR3 coding DNA: TGTGCCAGCAAATCGACAGGGGAGTTTAGCGAGCAGTACTTC. It codes for CASKSTGEFSEQYF.